The 8 T cell receptor beta chains below come from one sample, sequenced in a study of radiotherapy plus CTLA-4 blockade in lung cancer. The data were produced by immunoSEQ multiplex PCR, yet TCRdb's version contains in-frame clones alone and is incomplete. The table records roughly 80,000 clones, over 70% of them present only once. The sequenced sample was peripheral blood, obtained from a patient treated with radiotherapy plus ipilimumab. These receptors were obtained from a human donor with non-small cell lung cancer who had a partial response to radiotherapy plus ipilimumab. Some clones in this sample may be carry-over from other donors' samples.

The chain carries TRBV6-5 and TRBJ1-1; no firm D call. Between the trimmed V and J ends, which lost 0 bases and 12 bases, there was a span of 14 bases. The CDR3 contains 13 residues. Germline assignment: CDR1 MNHEY and CDR2 SVGAGI. DNA for the CDR3: TGTGCCAGCAGTTACTCGACTACTGTTTGTCCTTTCTTT. Protein product: CASSYSTTVCPFF.

CDR3 nucleotide sequence: TGTGCCAGCAGCTTTCCAGGGGAGGGGAGTTATGGCTACACCTTC. It encodes CASSFPGEGSYGYTF. This chain joins TRBV7-2 and TRBJ1-2, with TRBD1 as a possible D gene (6 bases). The V gene's germline CDR1 is SGHTA and CDR2 FQGNSA. Trimming took off 3 bases at V and 5 bases at J, with 16 bases between the two ends. The length of the CDR3 is 15 residues.

As DNA, the CDR3 is TGCGCCAGCAGCGTAGGACTAGCGGGGGACAACACAGATACGCAGTATTTT. Translated, it gives CASSVGLAGDNTDTQYF. This sequence joins TRBV5-1 and TRBJ2-3; TRBD2 matches 13 bases. CDR1 and CDR2 (germline): SGHRS, YFSETQ. V dropped 4 bases and J dropped 2; count of bases not matched to a gene: 7. The CDR3 extends over 17 amino acids.

The DNA of the CDR3 is TGTGCCAGCAGTTTAATCAATACGGTGGGCCACAATGAGCAGTTCTTC. It is translated as CASSLINTVGHNEQFF. The genes are TRBV28 and TRBJ2-1; D remains unclear. The CDR3 length is 16 residues. Germline values: CDR1 MDHEN, CDR2 SYDVKM. V was shortened by 2 bases and J by 5 bases, with 16 bases between the two germline ends.

The V gene is TRBV10-1, the J gene TRBJ1-2; TRBD1 is a possible D gene (5 bases). With 2 bases removed from V and 4 bases from J, the gap between germline ends came to 8 bases. Looked up from germline, CDR1 is WNHNN and CDR2 is SYGVQD (reference sequence). The CDR3 is made up of 13 amino acids. In nucleotides, the CDR3 is TGCGCCAGCAGTGAGATCCAGGGCTATGGCTACACCTTC. Translated: CASSEIQGYGYTF.

V is TRBV7-9 and J is TRBJ1-1, with 7 bases identical to TRBD1. Per germline, CDR1 SEHNR and CDR2 FQNEAQ (reference sequence). The CDR3 sequence is 16 residues long. The V segment lost 5 bases and the J segment 2 bases; nucleotides outside the gene matches: 11. CDR3 loop: CASSHRQGKANTEAFF. In DNA, the CDR3 is TGTGCCAGCAGCCACCGACAGGGTAAGGCAAACACTGAAGCTTTCTTT.

This chain joins TRBV7-7 and TRBJ2-3; D possibly corresponds to TRBD2 (6 bases). V lost 5 bases to trimming and J lost 2 bases, with 14 bases between them. This CDR3 spans 15 amino acids. The V gene's germline CDR1 is SSHAT and CDR2 FNYEAQ (reference sequence). As DNA, the CDR3 is TGTGCCAGCAGCCCTCTCGGGGGAAACACAGATACGCAGTATTTT. Translated, it gives CASSPLGGNTDTQYF.

The chain has TRBV5-1 and TRBJ2-1; 7 bases map to TRBD1. CDR3 size: 12 residues. Germline assignment: CDR1 SGHRS and CDR2 YFSETQ. J was trimmed by 13 bases and V by 4 bases; bases with no gene match: 8. The DNA of the CDR3 is TGCGCCAGCAGCATCGACAGGGCGGATCAGTTCTTC. This gives the protein CASSIDRADQFF.